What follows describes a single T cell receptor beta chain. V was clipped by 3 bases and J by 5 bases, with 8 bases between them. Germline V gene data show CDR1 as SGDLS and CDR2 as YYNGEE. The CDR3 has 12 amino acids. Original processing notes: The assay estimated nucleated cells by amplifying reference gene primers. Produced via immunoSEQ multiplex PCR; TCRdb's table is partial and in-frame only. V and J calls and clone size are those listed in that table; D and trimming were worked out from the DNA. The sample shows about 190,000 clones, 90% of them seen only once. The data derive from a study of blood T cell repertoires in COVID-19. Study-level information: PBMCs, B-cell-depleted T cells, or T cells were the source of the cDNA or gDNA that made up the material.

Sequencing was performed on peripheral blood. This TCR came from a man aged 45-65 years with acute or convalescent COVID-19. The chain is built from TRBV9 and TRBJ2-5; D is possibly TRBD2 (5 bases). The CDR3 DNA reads TGTGCCAGCAGCGCCGGCGGGGAGACCCAGTACTTC. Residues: CASSAGGETQYF.